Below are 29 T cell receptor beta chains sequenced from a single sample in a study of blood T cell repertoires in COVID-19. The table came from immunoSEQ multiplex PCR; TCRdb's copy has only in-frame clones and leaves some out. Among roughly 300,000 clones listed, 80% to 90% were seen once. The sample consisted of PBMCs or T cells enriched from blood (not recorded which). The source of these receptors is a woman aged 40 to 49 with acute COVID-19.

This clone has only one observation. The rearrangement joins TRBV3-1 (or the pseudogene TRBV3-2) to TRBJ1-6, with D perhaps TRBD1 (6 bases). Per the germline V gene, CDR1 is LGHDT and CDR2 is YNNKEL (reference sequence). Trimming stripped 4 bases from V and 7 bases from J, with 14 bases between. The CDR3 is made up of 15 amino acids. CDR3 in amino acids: CASSPGPQGNSPLHF. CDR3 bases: TGTGCCAGCAGCCCCGGACCTCAGGGGAATTCACCCCTCCACTTT.

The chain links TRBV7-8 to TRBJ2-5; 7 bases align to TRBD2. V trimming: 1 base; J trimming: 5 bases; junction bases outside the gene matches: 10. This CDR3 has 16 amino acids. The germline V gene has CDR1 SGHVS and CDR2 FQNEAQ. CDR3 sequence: CASSLVREGTGETQYF. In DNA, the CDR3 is TGTGCCAGCAGCTTAGTAAGGGAGGGGACGGGGGAGACCCAGTACTTC.

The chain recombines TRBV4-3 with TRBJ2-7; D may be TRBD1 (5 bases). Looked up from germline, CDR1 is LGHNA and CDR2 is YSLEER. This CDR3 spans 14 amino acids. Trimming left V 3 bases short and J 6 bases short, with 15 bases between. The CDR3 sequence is CASSHSDRNGEQYF. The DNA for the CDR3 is TGCGCCAGCAGCCACTCCGACAGAAACGGCGAGCAGTACTTC.

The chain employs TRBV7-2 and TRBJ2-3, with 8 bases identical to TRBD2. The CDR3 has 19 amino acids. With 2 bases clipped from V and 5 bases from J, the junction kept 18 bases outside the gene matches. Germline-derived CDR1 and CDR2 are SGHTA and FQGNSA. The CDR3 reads CASSLWASGGRIPQDTQYF. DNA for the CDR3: TGTGCCAGCAGCTTATGGGCAAGCGGCGGGAGGATTCCACAAGATACGCAGTATTTT.

In DNA form, the CDR3 reads TGTGCCATCAGTGAGTTGATGGACAGAAACATTCAGTACTTC. As protein: CAISELMDRNIQYF. The chain carries TRBV10-3 and TRBJ2-4; maybe TRBD1 (6 bases). The CDR3 runs to 14 residues. Germline CDR1 reads ENHRY; CDR2 reads SYGVKD. V lost 1 base and J 6 bases, leaving 10 bases between the germline ends.

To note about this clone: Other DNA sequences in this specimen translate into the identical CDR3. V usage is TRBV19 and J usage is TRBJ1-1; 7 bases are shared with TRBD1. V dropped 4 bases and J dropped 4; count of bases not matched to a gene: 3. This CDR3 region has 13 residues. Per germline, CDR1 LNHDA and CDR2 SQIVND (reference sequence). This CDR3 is CASSRQGLTEAFF. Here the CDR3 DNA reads TGTGCCAGTAGTAGACAGGGCCTCACTGAAGCTTTCTTT.

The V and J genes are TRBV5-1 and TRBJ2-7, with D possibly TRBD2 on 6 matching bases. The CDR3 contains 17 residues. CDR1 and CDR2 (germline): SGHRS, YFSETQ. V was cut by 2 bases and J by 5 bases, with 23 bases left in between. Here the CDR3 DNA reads TGCGCCAGCAGCTTAACCCCGACTAGGGTGGCGGTCGACGAGCAGTACTTC. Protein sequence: CASSLTPTRVAVDEQYF.

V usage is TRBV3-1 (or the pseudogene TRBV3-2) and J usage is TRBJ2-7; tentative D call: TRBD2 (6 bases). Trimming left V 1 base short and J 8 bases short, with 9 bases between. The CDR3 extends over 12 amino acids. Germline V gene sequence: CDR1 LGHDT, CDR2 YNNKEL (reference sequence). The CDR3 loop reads CASSQVRGQQYF. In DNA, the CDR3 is TGTGCCAGCAGCCAAGTGCGGGGCCAGCAGTACTTC.

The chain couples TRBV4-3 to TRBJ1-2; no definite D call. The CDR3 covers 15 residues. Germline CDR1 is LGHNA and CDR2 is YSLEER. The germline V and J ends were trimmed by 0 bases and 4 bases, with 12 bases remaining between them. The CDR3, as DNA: TGCGCCAGCAGCCAAGATTATGGGCCGATCTATGGCTACACCTTC. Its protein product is CASSQDYGPIYGYTF.

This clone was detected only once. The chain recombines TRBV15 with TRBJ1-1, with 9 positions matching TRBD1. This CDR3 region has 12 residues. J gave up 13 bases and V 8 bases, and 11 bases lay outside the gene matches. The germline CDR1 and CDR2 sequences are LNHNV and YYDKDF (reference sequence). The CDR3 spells CATENRGQGNFF. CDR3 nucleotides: TGTGCCACCGAAAACCGGGGACAGGGTAATTTCTTT. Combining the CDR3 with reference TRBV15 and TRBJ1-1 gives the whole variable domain DAMVIQNPRYQVTQFGKPVTLSCSQTLNHNVMYWYQQKSSQAPKLLFHYYDKDFNNEADTPDNFQSRRPNTSFCFLDIRSPGLGDTAMYLCATENRGQGNFFGQGTRLTVV.

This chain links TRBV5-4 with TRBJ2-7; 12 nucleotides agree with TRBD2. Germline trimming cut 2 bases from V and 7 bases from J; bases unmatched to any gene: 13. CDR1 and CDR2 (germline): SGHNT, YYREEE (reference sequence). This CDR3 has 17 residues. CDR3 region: CASSLGLAGPSVFEQYF. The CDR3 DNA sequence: TGTGCCAGCAGCTTAGGACTAGCGGGGCCCTCTGTTTTTGAGCAGTACTTC.

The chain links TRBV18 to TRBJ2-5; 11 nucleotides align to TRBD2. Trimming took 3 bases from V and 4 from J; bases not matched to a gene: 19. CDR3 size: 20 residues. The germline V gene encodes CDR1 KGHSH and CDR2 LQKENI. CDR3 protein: CASSPIPFAVAGGPVETQYF. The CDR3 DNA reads TGTGCCAGCTCACCGATTCCTTTTGCGGTAGCGGGAGGGCCGGTAGAGACCCAGTACTTC.

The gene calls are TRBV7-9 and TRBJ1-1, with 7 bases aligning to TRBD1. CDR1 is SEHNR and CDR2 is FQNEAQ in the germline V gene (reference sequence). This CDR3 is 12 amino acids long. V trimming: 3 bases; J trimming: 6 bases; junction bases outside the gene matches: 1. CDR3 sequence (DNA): TGTGCCAGCAGCTTTACAGGGGCTGAAGCTTTCTTT. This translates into CASSFTGAEAFF. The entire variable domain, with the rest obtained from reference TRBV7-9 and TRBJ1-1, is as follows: DTGVSQNPRHKITKRGQNVTFRCDPISEHNRLYWYRQTLGQGPEFLTYFQNEAQLEKSRLLSDRFSAERPKGSFSTLEIQRTEQGDSAMYLCASSFTGAEAFFGQGTRLTVV.

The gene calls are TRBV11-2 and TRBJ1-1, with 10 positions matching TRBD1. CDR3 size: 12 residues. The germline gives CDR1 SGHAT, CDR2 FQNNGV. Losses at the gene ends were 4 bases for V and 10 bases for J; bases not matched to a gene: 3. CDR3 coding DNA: TGTGCCAGCAGCTCGGGACAGGGGAGAGCTTTCTTT. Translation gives CASSSGQGRAFF.

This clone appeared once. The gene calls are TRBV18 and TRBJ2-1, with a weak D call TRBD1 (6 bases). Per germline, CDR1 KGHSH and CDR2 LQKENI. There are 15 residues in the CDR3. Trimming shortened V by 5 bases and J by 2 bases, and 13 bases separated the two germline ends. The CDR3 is CASSSIQGTYNEQFF. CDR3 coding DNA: TGTGCCAGCTCATCAATTCAGGGGACCTACAATGAGCAGTTCTTC.

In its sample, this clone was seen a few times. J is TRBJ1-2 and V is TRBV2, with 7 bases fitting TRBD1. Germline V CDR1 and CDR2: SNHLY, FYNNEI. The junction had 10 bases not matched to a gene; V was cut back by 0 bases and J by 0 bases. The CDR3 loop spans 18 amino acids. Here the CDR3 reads CASSEAIFTGETNYGYTF. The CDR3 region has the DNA TGTGCCAGCAGTGAAGCGATTTTTACAGGGGAGACTAACTATGGCTACACCTTC.

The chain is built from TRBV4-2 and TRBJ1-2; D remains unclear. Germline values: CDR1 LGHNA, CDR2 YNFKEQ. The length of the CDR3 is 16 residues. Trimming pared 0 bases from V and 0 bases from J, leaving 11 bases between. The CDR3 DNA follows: TGTGCCAGCAGCCAAGAAGGAGGGCTCCCTAACTATGGCTACACCTTC. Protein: CASSQEGGLPNYGYTF.

The CDR3 DNA follows: TGCGCCAGCAGCTTGGACAGGGGGACGGCCGGGGAGCTGTTTTTT. Protein sequence: CASSLDRGTAGELFF. This chain uses TRBV5-1 with TRBJ2-2; 8 positions agree with TRBD1. The CDR3 extends over 15 amino acids. J gave up 6 bases and V 0 bases, and 4 bases lay outside the gene matches. Germline assignment: CDR1 SGHRS and CDR2 YFSETQ.

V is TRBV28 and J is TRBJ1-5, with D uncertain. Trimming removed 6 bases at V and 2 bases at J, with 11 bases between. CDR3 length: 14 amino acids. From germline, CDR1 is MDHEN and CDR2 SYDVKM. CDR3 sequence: CASSDHGGNQPQHF. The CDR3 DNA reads TGTGCCAGCAGCGACCATGGAGGCAATCAGCCCCAGCATTTT.

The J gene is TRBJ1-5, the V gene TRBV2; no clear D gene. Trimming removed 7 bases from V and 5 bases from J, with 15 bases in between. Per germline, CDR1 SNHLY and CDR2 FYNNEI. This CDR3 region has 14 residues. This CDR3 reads CASKSQALDQPQHF. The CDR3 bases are TGTGCCAGCAAGTCCCAAGCACTGGATCAGCCCCAGCATTTT.

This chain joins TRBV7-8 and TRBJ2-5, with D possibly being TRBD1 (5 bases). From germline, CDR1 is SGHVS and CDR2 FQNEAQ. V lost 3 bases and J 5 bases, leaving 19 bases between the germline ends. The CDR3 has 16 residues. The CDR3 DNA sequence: TGTGCCAGCAGCTTCCCCTATTCAGGTTCAGGGGAGACCCAGTACTTC. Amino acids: CASSFPYSGSGETQYF. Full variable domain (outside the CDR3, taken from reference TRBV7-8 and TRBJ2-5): GAGVSQSPRYKVAKRGQDVALRCDPISGHVSLFWYQQALGQGPEFLTYFQNEAQLDKSGLPSDRFFAERPEGSVSTLKIQRTQQEDSAVYLCASSFPYSGSGETQYFGPGTRLLVL.

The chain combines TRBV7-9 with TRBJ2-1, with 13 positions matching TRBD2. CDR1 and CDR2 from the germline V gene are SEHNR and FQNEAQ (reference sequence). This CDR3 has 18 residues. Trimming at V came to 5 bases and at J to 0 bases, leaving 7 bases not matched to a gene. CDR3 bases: TGTGCCAGCAGCCCAGGGGGACTAGCGGGAAGCTCCTACAATGAGCAGTTCTTC. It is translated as CASSPGGLAGSSYNEQFF.

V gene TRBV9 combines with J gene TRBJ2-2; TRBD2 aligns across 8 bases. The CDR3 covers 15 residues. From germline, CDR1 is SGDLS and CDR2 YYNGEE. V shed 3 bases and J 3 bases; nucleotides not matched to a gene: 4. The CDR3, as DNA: TGTGCCAGCAGCGCCGGCGGGGGGTACACCGGGGAGCTGTTTTTT. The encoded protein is CASSAGGGYTGELFF. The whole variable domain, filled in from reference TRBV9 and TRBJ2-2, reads DSGVTQTPKHLITATGQRVTLRCSPRSGDLSVYWYQQSLDQGLQFLIQYYNGEERAKGNILERFSAQQFPDLHSELNLSSLELGDSALYFCASSAGGGYTGELFFGEGSRLTVL.

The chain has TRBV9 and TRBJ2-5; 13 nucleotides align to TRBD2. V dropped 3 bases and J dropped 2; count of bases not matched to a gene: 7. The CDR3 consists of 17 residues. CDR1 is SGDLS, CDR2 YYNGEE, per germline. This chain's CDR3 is CASSAPGLAGKQETQYF. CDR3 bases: TGTGCCAGCAGCGCTCCGGGACTAGCGGGGAAACAAGAGACCCAGTACTTC.

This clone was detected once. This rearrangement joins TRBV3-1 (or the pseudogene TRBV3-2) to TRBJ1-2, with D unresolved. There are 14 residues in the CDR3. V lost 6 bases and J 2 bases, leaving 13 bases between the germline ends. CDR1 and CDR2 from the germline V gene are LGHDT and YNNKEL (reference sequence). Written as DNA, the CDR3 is TGTGCCAGCAGTCCCCCCTCGGGGAACTATGGCTACACCTTC. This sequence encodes CASSPPSGNYGYTF.

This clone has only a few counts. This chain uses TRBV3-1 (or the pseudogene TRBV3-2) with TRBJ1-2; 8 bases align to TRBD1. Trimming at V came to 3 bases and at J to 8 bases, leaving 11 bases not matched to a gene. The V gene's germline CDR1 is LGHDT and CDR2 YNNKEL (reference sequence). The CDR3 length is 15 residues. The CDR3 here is CASSQEARGLWGYTF. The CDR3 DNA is TGTGCCAGCAGCCAGGAGGCCAGGGGGCTTTGGGGCTACACCTTC.

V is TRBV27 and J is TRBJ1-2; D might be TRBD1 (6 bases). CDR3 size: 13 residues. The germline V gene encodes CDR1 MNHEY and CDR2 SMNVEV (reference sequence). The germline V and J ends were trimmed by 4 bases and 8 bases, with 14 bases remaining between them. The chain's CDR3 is CASSSVQGGGYTF. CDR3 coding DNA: TGTGCCAGCAGTTCTGTACAGGGTGGAGGCTACACCTTC.

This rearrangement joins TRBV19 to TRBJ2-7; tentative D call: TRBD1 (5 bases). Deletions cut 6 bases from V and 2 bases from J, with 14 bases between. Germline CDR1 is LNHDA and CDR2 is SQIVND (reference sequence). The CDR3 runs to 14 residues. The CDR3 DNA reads TGTGCCAGTAGGGGCCCTAGGGGAACCTACGAGCAGTACTTC. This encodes CASRGPRGTYEQYF.

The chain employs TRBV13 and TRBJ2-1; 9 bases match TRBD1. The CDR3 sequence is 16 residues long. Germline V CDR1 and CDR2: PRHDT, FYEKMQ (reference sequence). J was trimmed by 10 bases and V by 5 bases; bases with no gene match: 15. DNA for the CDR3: TGTGCCAGCAGCCGCCCCCCGGGGACAGGGATGAGCGAGCAGTTCTTC. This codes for CASSRPPGTGMSEQFF.